This TCR beta chain was identified in a study of T cells in Graves' hyperthyroidism and ophthalmopathy. Findings and caveats of the study: A median about 6.2 months before onset, the model predicted ophthalmopathy.

Diagnoses rested on clinical symptoms, serum thyroxine and TRAb, thyroid ultrasound and orbital computed tomography. The V segment lost 1 base and the J segment 3 bases; nucleotides outside the gene matches: 6. CDR1 MGHDK and CDR2 SYGVNS come from the germline V gene. The CDR3 runs 16 residues. TCR beta CDR3 sequences were amplified from RNA transcripts. The primer set for the first-round RT-PCR of the TCR CDR3 was HTBI. TCRdb reanalysed the multiplex PCR reads using MiXCR and keeps one entry per CDR3 protein. The sample holds about 500,000 distinct CDR3 sequences, roughly 15% seen once. Turning to this clonotype: Its cognate antigen is unknown.

The rearrangement joins TRBV25-1 to TRBJ2-7; 10 nucleotides agree with TRBD2. The sequence was obtained from a woman between 18 and 30 years old with Graves' ophthalmopathy. Material for sequencing was blood. CDR3 in amino acids: CASSESVTSGNYEQYF. The CDR3 DNA sequence: TGTGCCAGCAGTGAATCCGTTACTAGCGGGAACTACGAGCAGTACTTC.